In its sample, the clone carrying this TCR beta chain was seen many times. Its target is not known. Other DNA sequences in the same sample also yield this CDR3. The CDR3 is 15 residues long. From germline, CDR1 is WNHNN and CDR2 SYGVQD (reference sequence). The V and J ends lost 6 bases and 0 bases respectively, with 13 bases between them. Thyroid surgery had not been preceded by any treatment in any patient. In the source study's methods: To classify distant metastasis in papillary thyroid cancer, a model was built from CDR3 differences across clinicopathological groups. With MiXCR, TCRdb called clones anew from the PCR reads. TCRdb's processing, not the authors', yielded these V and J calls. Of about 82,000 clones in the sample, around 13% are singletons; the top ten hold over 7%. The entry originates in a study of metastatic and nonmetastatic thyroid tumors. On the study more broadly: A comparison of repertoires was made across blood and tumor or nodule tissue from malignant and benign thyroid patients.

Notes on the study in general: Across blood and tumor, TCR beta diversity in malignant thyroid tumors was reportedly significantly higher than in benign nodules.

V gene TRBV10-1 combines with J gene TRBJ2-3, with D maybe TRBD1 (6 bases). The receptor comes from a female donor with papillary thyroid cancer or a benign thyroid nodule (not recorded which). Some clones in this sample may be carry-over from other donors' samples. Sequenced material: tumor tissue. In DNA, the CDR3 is TGCGCCAGCAGGCAGGGGTTGTCCAGCACAGATACGCAGTATTTT. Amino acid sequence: CASRQGLSSTDTQYF.